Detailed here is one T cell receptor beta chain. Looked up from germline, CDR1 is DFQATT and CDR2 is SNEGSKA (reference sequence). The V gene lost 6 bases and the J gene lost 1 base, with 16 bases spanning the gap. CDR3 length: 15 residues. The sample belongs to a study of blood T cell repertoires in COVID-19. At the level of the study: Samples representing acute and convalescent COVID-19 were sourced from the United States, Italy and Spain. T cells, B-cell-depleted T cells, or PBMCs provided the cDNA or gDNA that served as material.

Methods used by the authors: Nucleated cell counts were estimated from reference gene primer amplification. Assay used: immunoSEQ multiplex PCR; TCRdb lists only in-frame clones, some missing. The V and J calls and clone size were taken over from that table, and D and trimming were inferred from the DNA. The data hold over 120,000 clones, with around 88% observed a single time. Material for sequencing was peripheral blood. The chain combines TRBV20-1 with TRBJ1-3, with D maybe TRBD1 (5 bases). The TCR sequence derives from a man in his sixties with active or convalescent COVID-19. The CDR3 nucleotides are TGCAGTGCGAGTTTAGACAGTTCGTCTGGAAACACCATATATTTT. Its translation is CSASLDSSSGNTIYF.